This T cell receptor (beta chain) is drawn from a study of T cells in localized non-small cell lung cancer. Overall study findings and caveats: Adjacent uninvolved lung had the highest clonality, suggesting focused antigen responses. A median of 57 of the top 100 tumor clones appeared in adjacent lung, which was paired and uninvolved. Prolonged overall survival went with higher T cell density in the blood. Sequence data derive from only one tumor region, so heterogeneity remains possible.

Sequencing used immunoSEQ multiplex PCR; TCRdb keeps in-frame clones, though not all of them. The data contain about 40,000 clones, around 90% of them singletons. Germline V gene data show CDR1 as SEHNR and CDR2 as FQNEAQ (reference sequence). V was clipped by 5 bases and J by 7 bases, with 14 bases between them. The CDR3 contains 13 residues. A remark on this clone: As yet, its antigen is unknown.

This receptor was taken from a woman between 35 and 75 years old with stage II lung adenocarcinoma. Sequences were derived from PBMCs, sampled before any cancer treatment. This chain uses TRBV7-9 with TRBJ1-2; D gene uncertain. For the CDR3, the DNA is TGTGCCAGCAGCCCCACCGGGATAACTGGCTACACCTTC. Its translation: CASSPTGITGYTF.